This T cell receptor beta chain was captured by sequencing in a study of blood T cell repertoires in COVID-19. Study information: Researchers got acute and convalescent COVID-19 samples from the United States, Italy and Spain. The analysed material was cDNA or gDNA that came from T cells, B-cell-depleted T cells, or PBMCs.

Per the original data handling: Reference gene primer amplification gave estimated nucleated cell counts. TCRdb keeps only in-frame clones here, not all; method: immunoSEQ multiplex PCR. The V and J calls and clone size are taken from that table; D and trimming were inferred from the DNA. The sample has around 3,000 clones, 75% to 90% seen once. Germline trimming cut 1 base from V and 4 bases from J; bases unmatched to any gene: 12. The germline CDR1 and CDR2 sequences are LNHNV and YYDKDF (reference sequence). This CDR3 is 18 amino acids long. The sample consisted of peripheral blood. This TCR was sampled from a human donor with active COVID-19. The donor label of this sample is uncertain. The V gene is TRBV15, the J gene TRBJ1-5, with 8 bases aligning to TRBD1. CDR3 in amino acids: CATSRVPGQGSQNQPQHF. In DNA form, the CDR3 reads TGTGCCACCAGCAGAGTCCCAGGACAGGGTTCCCAGAATCAGCCCCAGCATTTT.